The 27 T cell receptor beta chains below were found in one sample sequenced in a study of siplizumab effects on memory and regulatory T cells (dated by TCRdb to about 2019). Preparation of the library involved the immunoSEQ multiplex PCR assay. The clones in this table, taken by TCRdb from immuneACCESS, are in-frame only. Not every clone is retained; where verified, under half of the shortfall comes from an unresolved V gene, and the cause of the rest is unknown. This sample gives about 100,000 clones in total; roughly 94% of them show up just once. The top ten clonotypes cover 1% to 1.5% of the sample. Material for sequencing was non-Treg CD4+ T cells sorted from blood. The intended sense of this specimen's cell subset or site label: FACS-sorted unstimulated CD4+ non-regulatory T cells. The receptors were gathered from a human donor in good health.

The chain uses TRBV28 and TRBJ1-1; D gene unclear. The V end was cut by 6 bases, the J end by 6 bases, with 8 bases between. This CDR3 has 11 amino acids. The V gene's germline CDR1 is MDHEN and CDR2 SYDVKM. In nucleotides, the CDR3 is TGTGCCAGCAGCCTCAACTCTGAAGCTTTCTTT. It translates to CASSLNSEAFF.

This clone showed up just once. The chain uses TRBV4-2 and TRBJ2-7; no reliable D call. The V gene lost 4 bases and the J gene lost 5 bases, with 15 bases spanning the gap. The CDR3 covers 14 residues. Germline V lookup: CDR1 LGHNA, CDR2 YNFKEQ. Here the CDR3 DNA reads TGTGCCAGCAGCCGCCTCGGAATAGAAAACGAGCAGTACTTC. Its protein product is CASSRLGIENEQYF.

The genes are TRBV5-1 and TRBJ2-1, with 12 bases lining up with TRBD2. Germline V lookup: CDR1 SGHRS, CDR2 YFSETQ. This CDR3 has 18 residues. Trimming cost V 4 bases and J 6 bases; bases outside gene matches: 14. The CDR3 DNA follows: TGCGCCAGCAGCCCGGGACTAGCGGGTTATCCAAAGGGCAATGAGCAGTTCTTC. Translation: CASSPGLAGYPKGNEQFF.

V usage is TRBV7-2 and J usage is TRBJ2-5; 8 bases line up with TRBD2. The CDR3 is 15 residues long. Germline lookup yields CDR1 SGHTA and CDR2 FQGNSA. Trimming cost V 6 bases and J 5 bases; bases outside gene matches: 11. CDR3 protein: CASRKRAGEGETQYF. For the CDR3, the DNA is TGTGCCAGCAGGAAGAGAGCGGGAGAAGGTGAGACCCAGTACTTC.

J is TRBJ2-5 and V is TRBV6-1, with 7 nucleotides matching TRBD2. CDR3 size: 16 residues. The germline V gene encodes CDR1 MNHNS and CDR2 SASEGT. Trimming took 2 bases from V and 4 from J; bases not matched to a gene: 10. The CDR3 is CASSERRAGPGETQYF. The CDR3, as DNA: TGTGCCAGCAGTGAAAGGCGAGCGGGACCCGGAGAGACCCAGTACTTC.

This clone was seen only once. The J gene is TRBJ1-1, the V gene TRBV15; D perhaps matches TRBD1 (6 bases). The length of the CDR3 is 12 residues. V was clipped by 5 bases and J by 7 bases, with 11 bases between them. Germline V CDR1 and CDR2: LNHNV, YYDKDF (reference sequence). Here the CDR3 DNA reads TGTGCCACCAGCCGACGGACAGTTGAAGCTTTCTTT. This codes for CATSRRTVEAFF.

This clone was counted a single time. The chain joins TRBV28 to TRBJ1-5; 11 positions match TRBD1. This CDR3 region has 15 residues. Germline V gene data show CDR1 as MDHEN and CDR2 as SYDVKM. With 5 bases clipped from V and 7 bases from J, the junction kept 7 bases outside the gene matches. The CDR3 region is CASSPWTGGVQPQHF. The CDR3 DNA is TGTGCCAGCAGTCCCTGGACAGGGGGCGTGCAGCCCCAGCATTTT.

The J gene is TRBJ1-6, the V gene TRBV30; D might be TRBD1 (6 bases). The V and J ends lost 5 bases and 9 bases respectively, with 23 bases between them. Per the germline V gene, CDR1 is GTSNPN and CDR2 is SVGIG (reference sequence). CDR3 size: 16 residues. DNA of the CDR3: TGTGCCTGGGGACGTCCAGGGACAATCACCCGTTCACCCCTCCACTTT. Translation: CAWGRPGTITRSPLHF.

This clone was seen more than once but under ten times. The V gene is TRBV29-1, the J gene TRBJ1-1; possible D gene TRBD1, 5 bases. V lost 2 bases, J lost 1 base, and 8 bases lay in between. Germline assignment: CDR1 SQVTM and CDR2 ANQGSEA. This CDR3 has 13 residues. In nucleotides, the CDR3 is TGCAGCGTTGAAAAGGGGACGAACACTGAAGCTTTCTTT. This translates into CSVEKGTNTEAFF.

The CDR3 sequence: CASSLASGGRGETQYF. In DNA form, the CDR3 reads TGTGCCAGCAGCTTGGCTAGCGGGGGGAGAGGAGAGACCCAGTACTTC. The chain combines TRBV7-9 with TRBJ2-5; 11 bases are a match to TRBD2. The CDR3 loop spans 16 amino acids. Unmatched junction bases numbered 7, after V lost 3 bases and J lost 4 bases. Looked up from germline, CDR1 is SEHNR and CDR2 is FQNEAQ (reference sequence).

V gene TRBV7-3 combines with J gene TRBJ2-1; the D is unclear. The CDR3 runs 14 residues. Germline CDR1 is SGHTA and CDR2 is FQGTGA. Between the trimmed V and J ends, which lost 2 bases and 6 bases, there was a span of 11 bases. DNA for the CDR3: TGTGCCAGCAGCTTACCCGGGCGAAGCAATGAGCAGTTCTTC. As protein: CASSLPGRSNEQFF.

The rearrangement joins TRBV6-1 to TRBJ1-1, with 9 bases lining up with TRBD1. The CDR3 runs to 16 residues. With 2 bases clipped from V and 1 base from J, the junction kept 5 bases outside the gene matches. Germline-derived CDR1 and CDR2 are MNHNS and SASEGT. The CDR3: CASSEMKDRGNTEAFF. CDR3 nucleotide sequence: TGTGCCAGCAGTGAAATGAAGGACAGGGGGAACACTGAAGCTTTCTTT.

This clone was recorded a few times. This chain joins TRBV5-1 and TRBJ1-2, with TRBD1 matching over 8 bases. J was trimmed by 5 bases and V by 1 base; bases with no gene match: 4. The CDR3 totals 14 residues. Germline CDR1 and CDR2: SGHRS and YFSETQ. CDR3 nucleotide sequence: TGCGCCAGCAGCTTGAGTCAGGGGGCTTATGGCTACACCTTC. This encodes CASSLSQGAYGYTF.

The J gene is TRBJ2-2, the V gene TRBV6-4; 11 bases match TRBD2. With 6 bases clipped from V and 6 bases from J, the junction kept 6 bases outside the gene matches. The germline CDR1 and CDR2 sequences are MRHNA and SNTAGT. The CDR3 contains 15 residues. The CDR3 region is CASRILAGEAGELFF. CDR3 in DNA: TGTGCCAGCAGAATACTAGCGGGAGAAGCCGGGGAGCTGTTTTTT.

This chain connects TRBV19 to TRBJ2-5; D perhaps matches TRBD2 (5 bases). The CDR3 sequence is 14 residues long. Germline V gives CDR1 LNHDA, CDR2 SQIVND (reference sequence). Trimming shortened V by 8 bases and J by 3 bases, and 16 bases separated the two germline ends. The CDR3 DNA reads as TGTGCCAGTCGCCCCCGGGGAAGGAAAGAGACCCAGTACTTC. Protein: CASRPRGRKETQYF. The full variable domain, with the rest looked up from reference TRBV19 and TRBJ2-5, is DGGITQSPKYLFRKEGQNVTLSCEQNLNHDAMYWYRQDPGQGLRLIYYSQIVNDFQKGDIAEGYSVSREKKESFPLTVTSAQKNPTAFYLCASRPRGRKETQYFGPGTRLLVL.

This rearrangement joins TRBV29-1 to TRBJ1-4; tentatively, D is TRBD1 (6 bases). CDR1 and CDR2 from the germline V gene are SQVTM and ANQGSEA. V was shortened by 6 bases and J by 6 bases, with 14 bases between the two germline ends. The CDR3 runs 13 residues. The CDR3 loop is CSVTGTQHEKLFF. For the CDR3, the DNA is TGCAGCGTGACCGGGACACAGCATGAAAAACTGTTTTTT.

The chain links TRBV15 to TRBJ1-3; D is possibly TRBD1 (6 bases). CDR1 and CDR2 (germline): LNHNV, YYDKDF (reference sequence). There are 19 residues in the CDR3. Trimming left V 1 base short and J 2 bases short, with 21 bases between. In nucleotides, the CDR3 is TGTGCCACCAGCAGAGCGGGGCAGGGGAAGCGGTTGGCTGGAAACACCATATATTTT. It is translated as CATSRAGQGKRLAGNTIYF. Full variable domain (rest looked up from reference TRBV15 and TRBJ1-3): DAMVIQNPRYQVTQFGKPVTLSCSQTLNHNVMYWYQQKSSQAPKLLFHYYDKDFNNEADTPDNFQSRRPNTSFCFLDIRSPGLGDTAMYLCATSRAGQGKRLAGNTIYFGEGSWLTVV.

The chain carries TRBV5-4 and TRBJ2-7; 7 bases match TRBD2. The length of the CDR3 is 15 residues. Losses at the gene ends were 3 bases for V and 3 bases for J; bases not matched to a gene: 9. Germline CDR1 is SGHNT and CDR2 is YYREEE (reference sequence). The CDR3 here is CASSSKGTNFYEQYF. The DNA for the CDR3 is TGTGCCAGCAGCTCCAAAGGGACTAACTTCTACGAGCAGTACTTC. The full variable domain, rest sourced from reference TRBV5-4 and TRBJ2-7, is ETGVTQSPTHLIKTRGQQVTLRCSSQSGHNTVSWYQQALGQGPQFIFQYYREEENGRGNFPPRFSGLQFPNYSSELNVNALELDDSALYLCASSSKGTNFYEQYFGPGTRLTVT.

The chain employs TRBV6-5 and TRBJ2-5; weak D call: TRBD1 (7 bases). Germline CDR1 and CDR2: MNHEY and SVGAGI. This CDR3 is built from 15 residues. Trimming shortened V by 7 bases and J by 5 bases, and 20 bases separated the two germline ends. This CDR3 is CASTDRVGRKETQYF. The CDR3 DNA reads TGTGCCAGCACCGACAGGGTCGGGAGAAAGGAGACCCAGTACTTC.

The chain is built from TRBV19 and TRBJ1-2, with D uncertain. CDR3 size: 15 residues. The germline V gene has CDR1 LNHDA and CDR2 SQIVND (reference sequence). Trimming stripped 0 bases from V and 1 base from J, with 9 bases between. This CDR3 reads CASSIDRPINYGYTF. CDR3 in DNA: TGTGCCAGTAGTATAGACCGACCCATTAACTATGGCTACACCTTC.

V gene TRBV11-1 combines with J gene TRBJ2-2; no definite D call. Trimming removed 4 bases from V and 6 bases from J, with 12 bases in between. Germline V gene lookup returns CDR1 SGHAT and CDR2 FQDESV (reference sequence). This CDR3 comprises 14 residues. CDR3 residues: CASSSDDTPGELFF. The CDR3 DNA follows: TGTGCCAGCAGCTCCGACGACACCCCCGGGGAGCTGTTTTTT.

The J gene is TRBJ2-2, the V gene TRBV7-3; the D gene is possibly TRBD2 (6 bases). Germline loops: CDR1 SGHTA, CDR2 FQGTGA. Between the trimmed V and J ends, which lost 5 bases and 4 bases, there was a span of 17 bases. This CDR3 is built from 16 residues. CDR3 amino acids: CASSPQAGTPTGELFF. The CDR3 DNA sequence: TGTGCCAGCAGCCCCCAGGCAGGGACTCCCACCGGGGAGCTGTTTTTT.

J is TRBJ2-1 and V is TRBV11-3; D is unclear. V was trimmed by 4 bases and J by 6 bases, leaving 16 bases between them. CDR3 length: 15 amino acids. Germline V CDR1 and CDR2: SGHNT, YENEEA. CDR3 DNA: TGTGCCAGCAGCTCCGGTGAAATATTAGGCAATGAGCAGTTCTTC. It specifies CASSSGEILGNEQFF.

The rearrangement links TRBV7-8 to TRBJ2-7; TRBD2 aligns across 15 bases. The V gene's germline CDR1 is SGHVS and CDR2 FQNEAQ. Germline trimming cut 4 bases from V and 7 bases from J; bases unmatched to any gene: 5. This CDR3 has 15 amino acids. Written as DNA, the CDR3 is TGTGCCAGCAGCTCGGGACTAGCGGGAGGAGGGGAGCAGTACTTC. It is translated as CASSSGLAGGGEQYF. The full variable domain, rest sourced from reference TRBV7-8 and TRBJ2-7, is GAGVSQSPRYKVAKRGQDVALRCDPISGHVSLFWYQQALGQGPEFLTYFQNEAQLDKSGLPSDRFFAERPEGSVSTLKIQRTQQEDSAVYLCASSSGLAGGGEQYFGPGTRLTVT.

The V and J genes are TRBV27 and TRBJ2-7; D not resolved. The CDR3 length is 14 residues. The V gene's germline CDR1 is MNHEY and CDR2 SMNVEV (reference sequence). V was pared by 3 bases and J by 6 bases, with 15 bases between. The CDR3 region has the DNA TGTGCCAGCAGTTTCGACTCTAGAGCCCTCGAGCAGTACTTC. It encodes CASSFDSRALEQYF.

This sequence joins TRBV6-1 and TRBJ1-5; possibly TRBD1 for D (6 bases). This CDR3 spans 15 amino acids. Germline CDR1 and CDR2: MNHNS and SASEGT. Trimming removed 10 bases from V and 0 bases from J, with 16 bases in between. The CDR3 region is CAIQGRWNSNQPQHF. CDR3 sequence (DNA): TGTGCCATACAGGGTCGCTGGAATAGCAATCAGCCCCAGCATTTT.

V and J are TRBV5-6 and TRBJ2-7; D is unclear. V lost 3 bases and J lost 4, with 14 bases in between. This CDR3 region has 14 residues. The V gene's germline CDR1 is SGHDT and CDR2 YYEEEE. In DNA form, the CDR3 reads TGTGCCAGCAGCTCCTGGTCAATTCGATACGAGCAGTACTTC. The encoded protein is CASSSWSIRYEQYF.